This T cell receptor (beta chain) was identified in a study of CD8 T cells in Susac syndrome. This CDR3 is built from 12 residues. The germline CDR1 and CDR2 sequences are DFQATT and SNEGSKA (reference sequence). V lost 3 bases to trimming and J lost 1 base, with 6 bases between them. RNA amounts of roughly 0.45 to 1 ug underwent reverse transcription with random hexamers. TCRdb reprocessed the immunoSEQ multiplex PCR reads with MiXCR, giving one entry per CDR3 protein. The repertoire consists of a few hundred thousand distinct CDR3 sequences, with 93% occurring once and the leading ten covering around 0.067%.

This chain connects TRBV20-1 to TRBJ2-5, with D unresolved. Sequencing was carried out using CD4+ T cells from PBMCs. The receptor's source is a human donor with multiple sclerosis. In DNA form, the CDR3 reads TGCAGTGCTAGCTGGGTCCAAGAGACCCAGTACTTC. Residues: CSASWVQETQYF.